This record covers a single T cell receptor (beta chain). Only in-frame clones appear in the TCRdb table, and some are missing; sequencing was by immunoSEQ multiplex PCR. The sample includes around 250,000 clones, about 82% seen only once; the top ten take over 9%. This entry is derived from a study of blood T cell repertoires in COVID-19. Study in general: Italy, Spain and the United States were the sources of the convalescent and acute COVID-19 samples. In each case, the material was cDNA or gDNA derived from T cells, B-cell-depleted T cells, or PBMCs.

V shed 5 bases and J 4 bases; nucleotides not matched to a gene: 7. The V gene's germline CDR1 is MDHEN and CDR2 SYDVKM. The CDR3 covers 16 residues. Source material: peripheral blood. The chain has TRBV28 and TRBJ1-5, with TRBD1 identical over 11 bases. The source is a man aged 80 or over with acute or convalescent COVID-19. CDR3 sequence (DNA): TGTGCCAGCAGTCCAGGGACAGGGGGAGGTAATCAGCCCCAGCATTTT. Its translation: CASSPGTGGGNQPQHF.